The clone carrying this TCR beta chain appeared a few times. What it recognizes is unknown. These data originate in a study of T-cell memory formation after mild COVID-19. After removal of 2 bases from V and 0 bases from J, the junction contained 6 bases not matched to a gene. Germline assignment: CDR1 KGHDR and CDR2 SFDVKD. This CDR3 contains 18 residues. Study observations and caveats: The main location of contracting CD4+ clones was CM and EM, and that of contracting CD8+ clones was EMRA.

Researchers used 5'RACE with constant-segment primers to make TCR alpha and TCR beta cDNA libraries that carry sample barcodes and UMIs. A single record per CDR3 protein comes from TCRdb applying MiXCR to the 5' RACE reads. The table includes around 200,000 distinct CDR3 sequences, about a fifth detected once. The V call is TRBV24-1, the J call TRBJ2-3, with 11 bases fitting TRBD2. Sample: PBMCs or a T cell subset sorted from them (not recorded which). This clonotype was sampled from an adult woman who had mild COVID-19 (a few samples of this study predate the infection). Cell type and time point are not known. For the CDR3, the DNA is TGTGCCACCAGTGATTCCGGGACTAGCGGCCCTAGCACAGATACGCAGTATTTT. Amino acids: CATSDSGTSGPSTDTQYF.